Sequencing of this T cell receptor beta chain was carried out in a study of blood T cell repertoires in COVID-19. Overall study: PBMCs, B-cell-depleted T cells, or T cells provided the cDNA or gDNA that made up the material.

The CDR3 runs 16 residues. Germline trimming cut 3 bases from V and 0 bases from J; bases unmatched to any gene: 4. CDR1 and CDR2 from the germline V gene are LGHNA and YSLEER. Authors' methods: Reference gene primer amplification in the assay estimated nucleated cell counts. Here immunoSEQ multiplex PCR was the method, and the copy in TCRdb shows in-frame clones only, minus some. The V and J calls and clone size are taken from that table; D and trimming were inferred from the DNA. Of 55,000 to 85,000 clones listed, approximately 80% were seen once; the top ten hold more than 0.7%. This rearrangement joins TRBV4-3 to TRBJ2-3, with 9 bases matching TRBD2. The sample consisted of peripheral blood. The clonotype was recovered from a woman between 65 and 79 years old with acute or convalescent COVID-19. In nucleotides, the CDR3 is TGCGCCAGCAGCCATGGGCTAGCGGGGAGCACAGATACGCAGTATTTT. This encodes CASSHGLAGSTDTQYF.